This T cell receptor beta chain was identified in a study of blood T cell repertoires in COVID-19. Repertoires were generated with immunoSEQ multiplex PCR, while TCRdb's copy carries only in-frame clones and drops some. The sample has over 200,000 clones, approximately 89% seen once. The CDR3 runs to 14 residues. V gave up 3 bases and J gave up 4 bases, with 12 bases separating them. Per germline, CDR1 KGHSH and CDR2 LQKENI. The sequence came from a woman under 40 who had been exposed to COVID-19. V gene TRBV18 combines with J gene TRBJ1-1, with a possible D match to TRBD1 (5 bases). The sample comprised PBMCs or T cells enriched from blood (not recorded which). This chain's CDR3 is CASSPRDFATEAFF. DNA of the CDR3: TGTGCCAGCTCACCGAGGGACTTTGCCACTGAAGCTTTCTTT.